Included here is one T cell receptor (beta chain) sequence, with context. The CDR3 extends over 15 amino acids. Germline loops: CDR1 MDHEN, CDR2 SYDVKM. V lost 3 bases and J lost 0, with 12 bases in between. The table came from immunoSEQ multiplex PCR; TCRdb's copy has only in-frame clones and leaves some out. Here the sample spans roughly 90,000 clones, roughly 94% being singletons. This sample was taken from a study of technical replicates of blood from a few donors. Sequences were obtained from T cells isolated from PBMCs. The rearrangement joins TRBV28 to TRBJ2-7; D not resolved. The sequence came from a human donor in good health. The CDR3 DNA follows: TGTGCCAGCAGTTTTAGCATCCAAAGCTCCTACGAGCAGTACTTC. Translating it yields CASSFSIQSSYEQYF.